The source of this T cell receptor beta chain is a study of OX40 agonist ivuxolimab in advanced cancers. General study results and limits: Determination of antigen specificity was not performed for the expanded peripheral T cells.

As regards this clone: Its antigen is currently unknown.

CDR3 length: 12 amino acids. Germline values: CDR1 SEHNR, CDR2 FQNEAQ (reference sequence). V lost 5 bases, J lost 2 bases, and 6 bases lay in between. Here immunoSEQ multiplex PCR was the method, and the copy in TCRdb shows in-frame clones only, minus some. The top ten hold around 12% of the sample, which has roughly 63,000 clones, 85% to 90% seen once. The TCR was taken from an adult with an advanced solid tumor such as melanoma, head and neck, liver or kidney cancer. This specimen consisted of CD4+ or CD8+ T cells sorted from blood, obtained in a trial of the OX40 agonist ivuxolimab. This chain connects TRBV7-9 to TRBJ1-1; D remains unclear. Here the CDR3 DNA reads TGTGCCAGCAGCGAAGAAAACACTGAAGCTTTCTTT. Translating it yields CASSEENTEAFF.